This TCR beta chain was documented in a study of blood T cell repertoires in COVID-19. About the research overall: Samples of COVID-19 (acute and convalescent) were obtained from the United States, Italy and Spain.

V dropped 5 bases and J dropped 4 bases, with 12 bases sitting between them. This CDR3 spans 15 amino acids. The V gene's germline CDR1 is MDHEN and CDR2 SYDVKM. Libraries were prepared by immunoSEQ multiplex PCR; TCRdb keeps only in-frame clonotypes and omits some of them. The sample has 300,000 or so clones; 86% are singletons. Everyone who took part was roughly 18 to 89 years old, and they came from about two dozen US areas. The sequence was collected from a woman between 18 and 30 years old who had recovered from COVID-19. The chain couples TRBV28 to TRBJ1-6; D not certain. The specimen was PBMCs or T cells enriched from blood (not recorded which). The CDR3 sequence: CASSMGLRYNSPLHF. CDR3 nucleotide sequence: TGTGCCAGCAGTATGGGCCTCCGTTATAATTCACCCCTCCACTTT.